A selection of T cell receptor beta chains follows, all from one sample in a study of T cell responses to AZD1222 COVID-19 vaccine. The data were produced by immunoSEQ multiplex PCR, yet TCRdb's version contains in-frame clones alone and is incomplete. This repertoire shows 180,000 or so clones, nearly 95% found once; its top ten account for about 2.1%. Here the sequenced sample was peripheral blood, taken 28 days after the second AZD1222 dose. These receptors all come from an adult who received the AZD1222 COVID-19 vaccine. The CDR3 runs from the conserved cysteine through the conserved F or W. A D gene is named only where the DNA matches it firmly. The listing skips clone size in some rows; elsewhere it reads once, few, many or a size class.

>few|15|.|TRBV6-5|TRBJ1-1
TGTGCCAGCAGTTCCACGGGTTCCATGAACACTGAAGCTTTCTTT
CASSSTGSMNTEAFF
>.|15|TRBD1|TRBV18|TRBJ2-7
TGTGCCAGCTCACCACAACAGGGACAGCCGTACGAGCAGTACTTC
CASSPQQGQPYEQYF
>.|13|.|TRBV7-9|TRBJ2-7
TGTGCCACCAACGATCAAGGGAGCGACGAGCAGTACTTC
CATNDQGSDEQYF
>once|13|.|TRBV3-1/TRBV3-2|TRBJ2-2
TGTGCCAGCTCACAGGGTAACACCGGGGAGCTGTTTTTT
CASSQGNTGELFF
>.|14|.|TRBV6-2/TRBV6-3|TRBJ2-3
TGTGCCAGCAGTTACGGGGTCCTAGTAGTTGCGCAGTATTTT
CASSYGVLVVAQYF
>.|15|TRBD1|TRBV18|TRBJ1-1
TGTGCCAGCTCACCACAAGGACAGGGAGCAACTGAAGCTTTCTTT
CASSPQGQGATEAFF
>.|13|.|TRBV6-2/TRBV6-3|TRBJ1-4
TGTGCCAGCAGCGGAGGGTTTGGTGAAAAACTGTTTTTT
CASSGGFGEKLFF
>.|13|.|TRBV19|TRBJ2-7
TGTGCCAGTAGTTCCCAGGGTGGGAGGGAGCAGTACTTC
CASSSQGGREQYF
>.|14|.|TRBV5-1|TRBJ2-5
TGCGCCAGCAGCTTGGACCGGTACCAAGAGACCCAGTACTTC
CASSLDRYQETQYF
>.|14|TRBD1|TRBV2|TRBJ1-5
TGTGCCAGCAGTGCCGGGACAGAAAATCAGCCCCAGCATTTT
CASSAGTENQPQHF
>.|16|.|TRBV7-3|TRBJ2-4
TGTGCCAGCAGCTTAGGGAGTGCTGGGGCCAAAAACATTCAGTACTTC
CASSLGSAGAKNIQYF
>.|18|.|TRBV4-1|TRBJ1-2
TGCGCCAGCAGCCAAGAAGGACCCGGAACAGGGATTAACTATGGCTACACCTTC
CASSQEGPGTGINYGYTF
>.|16|TRBD2|TRBV7-3|TRBJ2-1
TGTGCCAGCAGCTTAACCCATGCGGGGGGCTACAATGAGCAGTTCTTC
CASSLTHAGGYNEQFF
>once|14|.|TRBV23-1|TRBJ2-4
TGCGCCAGCAGTCAATCAGGGAGCAAAAACATTCAGTACTTC
CASSQSGSKNIQYF
>.|16|.|TRBV4-2|TRBJ2-1
TGTGCCAGCAGCCAAGACCCCAGCAGAGTATACAATGAGCAGTTCTTC
CASSQDPSRVYNEQFF
>.|14|TRBD1|TRBV5-1|TRBJ1-3
TGCGCCAGCAGCCGGACAGGGGAAGGCAACACCATATATTTT
CASSRTGEGNTIYF
>once|15|.|TRBV18|TRBJ1-3
TGTGCCAGCTCACCACAGGACAGCTCTGGAAACACCATATATTTT
CASSPQDSSGNTIYF
>.|15|TRBD1|TRBV3-1/TRBV3-2|TRBJ2-2
TGTGCCAGCAGCCAAGGACAGGGGGCGCCCGGGGAGCTGTTTTTT
CASSQGQGAPGELFF
>.|12|TRBD2|TRBV2|TRBJ2-5
TGTGCCAGCCGGACTAGCCAAGAGACCCAGTACTTC
CASRTSQETQYF
>once|14|.|TRBV27|TRBJ2-7
TGTGCCAGCAGTTCTGGTGTTATAGGTCACGAGCAGTACTTC
CASSSGVIGHEQYF
>once|13|.|TRBV27|TRBJ2-7
TGTGCCAGCAGGAGACTAGACCTCGTCGAGCAGTACTTC
CASRRLDLVEQYF
>.|15|TRBD1|TRBV7-2|TRBJ1-6
TGTGCCAGCAGCTCCGGACAGGGAACTAATTCACCCCTCCACTTT
CASSSGQGTNSPLHF
>.|14|.|TRBV5-1|TRBJ2-5
TGCGCCAGCAGCGCCGTGGCCAGCCGCGAGACCCAGTACTTC
CASSAVASRETQYF
>.|13|.|TRBV28|TRBJ1-1
TGTGCCAGCAGCCCAACAGTGAACACTGAAGCTTTCTTT
CASSPTVNTEAFF
>.|16|.|TRBV3-1/TRBV3-2|TRBJ1-2
TGTGCCAGCAGCCAAGATAGGGCAAGCGTGGGCTATGGCTACACCTTC
CASSQDRASVGYGYTF
>.|17|.|TRBV5-4|TRBJ2-3
TGTGCCAGCAGCCCGCGGTCTGCCAGCGGAAGCACAGATACGCAGTATTTT
CASSPRSASGSTDTQYF
>.|12|.|TRBV2|TRBJ2-3
TGTGCCAGCAGCCGTACAGGGGATACGCAGTATTTT
CASSRTGDTQYF
>.|13|.|TRBV10-3|TRBJ1-2
TGTGCCATCAGTGAGGAGCATGGCGGGGGCTACACCTTC
CAISEEHGGGYTF
>.|15|TRBD2|TRBV28|TRBJ2-1
TGTGCCAGCAGTTTATCTGCGGGGGGACCGGATGAGCAGTTCTTC
CASSLSAGGPDEQFF
>.|13|.|TRBV10-2|TRBJ2-7
TGCGCCAGCACCGGGACTCACCGACTCGAGCAGTACTTC
CASTGTHRLEQYF
>.|15|TRBD1|TRBV5-8|TRBJ2-7
TGTGCCAGCAGCTTGATCGGACAGGCCTCCTACGAGCAGTACTTC
CASSLIGQASYEQYF
>.|12|.|TRBV18|TRBJ1-1
TGTGCCAGCTCATTGCAGAACACTGAAGCTTTCTTT
CASSLQNTEAFF
>.|17|.|TRBV7-2|TRBJ1-6
TGTGCCAGCAGCTCCCCCTCTTTTGTAGGGGATAATTCACCCCTCCACTTT
CASSSPSFVGDNSPLHF
>.|16|.|TRBV2|TRBJ1-5
TGTGCCAGCAGTGATTCCGGGGGCGCGGTAGGTCAGCCCCAGCATTTT
CASSDSGGAVGQPQHF
>.|13|.|TRBV2|TRBJ2-1
TGTGCCAGCAGGGCCGGACTCCGGAATGAGCAGTTCTTC
CASRAGLRNEQFF
>once|15|.|TRBV11-3|TRBJ2-1
TGTGCCAGCAGCTTGCGCGGGACCTCCTACAATGAGCAGTTCTTC
CASSLRGTSYNEQFF
>once|13|.|TRBV3-1/TRBV3-2|TRBJ2-3
TGTGCCAGCAGCGGGGGGCTCAAAGGGGCGCAGTATTTT
CASSGGLKGAQYF
>.|14|.|TRBV3-1/TRBV3-2|TRBJ1-5
TGTGCCAGCAGCCAAGACCATAAGAATCGACCCCAGCATTTT
CASSQDHKNRPQHF
>once|20|TRBD1|TRBV9|TRBJ1-1
TGTGCCAGCAGCGTTCCGGGAGGAGTTGGACAGGGGGTTTCGGGCACTGAAGCTTTCTTT
CASSVPGGVGQGVSGTEAFF
>.|17|.|TRBV4-1|TRBJ1-2
TGCGCCAGCAGCCAAGATGGTGGAGGGAGCCCCACCTATGGCTACACCTTC
CASSQDGGGSPTYGYTF
>.|13|TRBD1|TRBV7-2|TRBJ2-5
TGTGCCAGCAGCACTAACAGGGGCGAGACCCAGTACTTC
CASSTNRGETQYF
>.|13|.|TRBV12-3/TRBV12-4|TRBJ1-2
TGTGCCAGCAGTTTAGCGGGGCTGTATGGCTACACCTTC
CASSLAGLYGYTF
>.|12|.|TRBV30|TRBJ2-7
TGTGCCTGGAGTGTGGTCCGGAACGAGCAGTACTTC
CAWSVVRNEQYF
>few|14|.|TRBV10-3|TRBJ1-4
TGTGCCATCAGTCCCACAGGGAGTGGTGAAAAACTGTTTTTT
CAISPTGSGEKLFF
>.|15|.|TRBV7-8|TRBJ1-2
TGTGCCAGCAGCTTCGGGGCCTCGACAACCTATGGCTACACCTTC
CASSFGASTTYGYTF
>.|15|TRBD2|TRBV7-2|TRBJ2-5
TGTGCCAGCAGTCCGAGGAGCGGGGGGGCAGAGACCCAGTACTTC
CASSPRSGGAETQYF
>.|14|.|TRBV9|TRBJ1-3
TGTGCCAGCAGCGTATGGGAAGACGGAAACACCATATATTTT
CASSVWEDGNTIYF
>few|16|TRBD1|TRBV11-2|TRBJ2-2
TGTGCCAGCAGCTTAGTTCGGACAGGGTCCACCGGGGAGCTGTTTTTT
CASSLVRTGSTGELFF
>.|15|.|TRBV5-1|TRBJ2-1
TGCGCCAGCGCCGCGGGGGCGGGAGCTTACAATGAGCAGTTCTTC
CASAAGAGAYNEQFF
>.|15|TRBD1|TRBV18|TRBJ2-3
TGTGCCAGCTCACCACCGACAGGGGTGGGAGATACGCAGTATTTT
CASSPPTGVGDTQYF
>.|15|.|TRBV6-2/TRBV6-3|TRBJ1-5
TGTGCCAGCAGCTCATGGGGGCGCAGGGACCAGCCCCAGCATTTT
CASSSWGRRDQPQHF
>.|18|TRBD1|TRBV4-1|TRBJ1-3
TGCGCCAGCAGCCAACCGTACAGGGGATCGGGTGCTGGAAACACCATATATTTT
CASSQPYRGSGAGNTIYF
>.|14|TRBD1|TRBV5-1|TRBJ1-6
TGCGCCAGCAGCCAGGGACAGGATACTTCACCCCTCCACTTT
CASSQGQDTSPLHF
>.|15|TRBD1|TRBV7-9|TRBJ1-1
TGTGCCAGCAGCCAGGGGGCCGGGTTTGACACTGAAGCTTTCTTT
CASSQGAGFDTEAFF